Below are 24 T cell receptor beta chains sequenced from a single sample in a study of blood T cell repertoires in COVID-19. Profiled with immunoSEQ multiplex PCR; TCRdb holds only in-frame clones, not every one. The sample shows under 200,000 clones, under 90% of them seen only once. Specimen: peripheral blood. The receptors derive from a woman aged 70-85 years with COVID-19, enrolled during active disease.

The gene calls are TRBV5-1 and TRBJ1-2; TRBD1 agrees at 8 bases. This CDR3 is 15 amino acids long. Germline CDR1 is SGHRS and CDR2 is YFSETQ. Trimming removed 1 base from V and 2 bases from J; junction bases left unmatched: 4. The CDR3 DNA reads as TGCGCCAGCAGCTTGTCAGGGGGCACAAACTATGGCTACACCTTC. It is translated as CASSLSGGTNYGYTF.

The V call is TRBV9, the J call TRBJ1-2; 7 bases line up with TRBD1. Germline V gene data show CDR1 as SGDLS and CDR2 as YYNGEE. After removal of 2 bases from V and 7 bases from J, the junction contained 8 bases not matched to a gene. The CDR3 extends over 14 amino acids. CDR3 residues: CASSVTGAWGGYTF. As DNA, the CDR3 is TGTGCCAGCAGCGTCACAGGGGCATGGGGTGGCTACACCTTC. Together with reference TRBV9 and TRBJ1-2, the CDR3 gives the full variable domain: DSGVTQTPKHLITATGQRVTLRCSPRSGDLSVYWYQQSLDQGLQFLIQYYNGEERAKGNILERFSAQQFPDLHSELNLSSLELGDSALYFCASSVTGAWGGYTFGSGTRLTVV.

The chain is built from TRBV5-1 and TRBJ2-7; D is perhaps TRBD2 (6 bases). Germline assignment: CDR1 SGHRS and CDR2 YFSETQ. The CDR3 covers 14 residues. The V and J ends lost 4 bases and 7 bases respectively, with 18 bases between them. The CDR3 sequence: CASSLGLSRYEQYF. DNA for the CDR3: TGCGCCAGCAGCCTGGGACTTAGCCGGTATGAGCAGTACTTC.

This clone showed up just a few times. The chain is built from TRBV7-9 and TRBJ2-7; D ambiguous. The length of the CDR3 is 11 residues. V was cut by 5 bases and J by 1 base, with 3 bases left in between. Germline CDR1 and CDR2: SEHNR and FQNEAQ (reference sequence). CDR3 sequence: CASSLSYEQYF. The CDR3, as DNA: TGTGCCAGCAGCCTTTCCTACGAGCAGTACTTC.

This sequence joins TRBV6-5 and TRBJ2-3, with TRBD2 identical over 7 bases. Unmatched junction bases numbered 6, after V lost 9 bases and J lost 0 bases. Germline CDR1 is MNHEY and CDR2 is SVGAGI. This CDR3 is 14 amino acids long. CDR3 amino acids: CASIIGGSTDTQYF. The CDR3 DNA is TGTGCCAGTATTATCGGGGGGAGCACAGATACGCAGTATTTT.

This clone has only one observation. The gene calls are TRBV19 and TRBJ2-1, with a weak D call TRBD2 (5 bases). Trimming left V 5 bases short and J 5 bases short, with 7 bases between. Germline CDR1 and CDR2: LNHDA and SQIVND (reference sequence). This CDR3 comprises 12 residues. The CDR3 DNA reads as TGTGCCAGTAGTGAGGGCGACAATGAGCAGTTCTTC. Amino acid sequence: CASSEGDNEQFF.

The genes are TRBV27 and TRBJ2-5; D is perhaps TRBD2 (5 bases). Germline V gene sequence: CDR1 MNHEY, CDR2 SMNVEV (reference sequence). The V end lost 8 bases, the J end lost 5 bases, and 15 bases lay between the germline ends. This CDR3 comprises 13 residues. This chain's CDR3 is CASSSAGGETQYF. The CDR3 DNA follows: TGTGCCAGCTCATCCGCCGGCGGGGAGACCCAGTACTTC.

This chain joins TRBV24-1 and TRBJ2-1; TRBD2 matches at 8 bases. The CDR3 is made up of 16 amino acids. Germline assignment: CDR1 KGHDR and CDR2 SFDVKD. The J segment lost 0 bases and the V segment lost 2 bases, leaving 2 bases of the junction unmatched. CDR3 bases: TGTGCCACCAGTGATTCACTAGCGGACTCCTACAATGAGCAGTTCTTC. Protein product: CATSDSLADSYNEQFF.

This rearrangement joins TRBV5-1 to TRBJ2-7, with D possibly TRBD1 on 6 matching bases. CDR3 size: 16 residues. V was cut by 5 bases and J by 6 bases, with 24 bases left in between. Germline V gene data show CDR1 as SGHRS and CDR2 as YFSETQ. CDR3 nucleotides: TGCGCCAGCAGACCTGACCCACAGGGTCTATGGGGCGAGCAGTACTTC. It encodes CASRPDPQGLWGEQYF. Full variable domain (remainder filled in from reference TRBV5-1 and TRBJ2-7): KAGVTQTPRYLIKTRGQQVTLSCSPISGHRSVSWYQQTPGQGLQFLFEYFSETQRNKGNFPGRFSGRQFSNSRSEMNVSTLELGDSALYLCASRPDPQGLWGEQYFGPGTRLTVT.

The chain is built from TRBV7-3 and TRBJ1-2; TRBD1 might be the D (5 bases). V was cut by 5 bases and J by 6 bases, with 13 bases left in between. The CDR3 length is 13 residues. CDR1 SGHTA and CDR2 FQGTGA come from the germline V gene. CDR3 coding DNA: TGTGCCAGCAGCGAGTCCCACAGGCATGGCTACACCTTC. This encodes CASSESHRHGYTF.

V and J are TRBV28 and TRBJ2-7; D is undetermined. The CDR3 contains 9 residues. Trimming stripped 8 bases from V and 9 bases from J, with 8 bases between. Germline CDR1 and CDR2: MDHEN and SYDVKM. The CDR3 protein is CASGPRQYF. CDR3 nucleotides: TGTGCCAGCGGGCCTCGGCAGTACTTC.

This clone occurred once. The gene calls are TRBV7-8 and TRBJ2-5; TRBD2 matches 12 bases. This CDR3 is built from 15 residues. Germline V lookup: CDR1 SGHVS, CDR2 FQNEAQ. With V trimmed by 4 bases and J by 7 bases, 7 bases remained unmatched. CDR3 bases: TGTGCCAGCAGCTCTTGGACTAGCGGGGATGGGACCCAGTACTTC. Residues: CASSSWTSGDGTQYF.

The chain combines TRBV18 with TRBJ1-1; 8 bases align to TRBD1. The CDR3 is 15 residues long. Germline V gene lookup returns CDR1 KGHSH and CDR2 LQKENI. With V trimmed by 4 bases and J by 2 bases, 6 bases remained unmatched. CDR3 nucleotides: TGTGCCAGCTCACTTGGACAGGGAGGTAACACTGAAGCTTTCTTT. Protein: CASSLGQGGNTEAFF.

This clone appeared a single time. The chain carries TRBV28 and TRBJ1-2; tentative D call: TRBD1 (6 bases). CDR3 length equals 12 residues. The V end lost 4 bases, the J end lost 8 bases, and 11 bases lay between the germline ends. Germline V gives CDR1 MDHEN, CDR2 SYDVKM. The CDR3 region is CASSSGTRGYTF. DNA for the CDR3: TGTGCCAGCAGTTCGGGGACAAGGGGCTACACCTTC.

This chain uses TRBV6-5 with TRBJ1-6; TRBD1 agrees at 7 bases. The J segment lost 10 bases and the V segment lost 6 bases, leaving 9 bases of the junction unmatched. From germline, CDR1 is MNHEY and CDR2 SVGAGI. The CDR3 length is 14 residues. This CDR3 reads CASRLLQGRSPLHF. The CDR3 bases are TGTGCCAGCAGACTTCTACAGGGGCGCTCACCCCTCCACTTT.

This clone was observed once. This chain connects TRBV19 to TRBJ2-3, with 13 bases matching TRBD2. The CDR3 runs 16 residues. Trimming removed 5 bases from V and 4 bases from J; junction bases left unmatched: 6. Per the germline V gene, CDR1 is LNHDA and CDR2 is SQIVND (reference sequence). The DNA of the CDR3 is TGTGCCAGTAGTCGCCGGACTAGCGGGGGTTCAGATACGCAGTATTTT. It encodes CASSRRTSGGSDTQYF.

V usage is TRBV7-8 and J usage is TRBJ2-3, with 7 nucleotides matching TRBD1. Germline V gene lookup returns CDR1 SGHVS and CDR2 FQNEAQ. Trimming took 3 bases from V and 3 from J; bases not matched to a gene: 6. CDR3 length equals 15 residues. CDR3: CASSFDRVGTDTQYF. CDR3 bases: TGTGCCAGCAGCTTCGACAGGGTGGGGACAGATACGCAGTATTTT.

The rearrangement uses TRBV15 and TRBJ1-1; no clear D. This CDR3 is built from 13 residues. CDR1 and CDR2 from the germline V gene are LNHNV and YYDKDF (reference sequence). Trimming cost V 2 bases and J 2 bases, with 6 bases left between them. The chain's CDR3 is CATSRSVNTEAFF. The CDR3 DNA reads as TGTGCCACCAGCAGATCAGTCAACACTGAAGCTTTCTTT. Full variable domain (outside the CDR3, taken from reference TRBV15 and TRBJ1-1): DAMVIQNPRYQVTQFGKPVTLSCSQTLNHNVMYWYQQKSSQAPKLLFHYYDKDFNNEADTPDNFQSRRPNTSFCFLDIRSPGLGDTAMYLCATSRSVNTEAFFGQGTRLTVV.

Notes on this clone: Other DNA sequences of this sample code for an identical CDR3. V is TRBV20-1 and J is TRBJ2-7, with D possibly matching TRBD2 (6 bases). The CDR3 extends over 13 amino acids. The ends were cut back, 3 bases at V and 4 bases at J, with 13 bases in the middle. The germline gives CDR1 DFQATT, CDR2 SNEGSKA (reference sequence). CDR3 nucleotides: TGCAGTGCTAGTCCGGGACTTGCTTACGAGCAGTACTTC. Its translation is CSASPGLAYEQYF.

The V and J genes are TRBV19 and TRBJ1-1; D gene ambiguous. V gave up 5 bases and J gave up 5 bases, with 9 bases separating them. Germline V gene data show CDR1 as LNHDA and CDR2 as SQIVND (reference sequence). This CDR3 is built from 12 residues. CDR3 loop: CASSGRNTEAFF. The CDR3 region has the DNA TGTGCCAGTAGTGGCAGGAATACTGAAGCTTTCTTT.

The chain recombines TRBV25-1 with TRBJ2-4; D may be TRBD2 (6 bases). The ends were cut back, 3 bases at V and 7 bases at J, with 13 bases in the middle. Germline lookup yields CDR1 MGHDK and CDR2 SYGVNS. The CDR3 totals 14 residues. CDR3 in amino acids: CASSDATGTNIQYF. The DNA for the CDR3 is TGTGCCAGCAGTGACGCGACCGGGACTAACATTCAGTACTTC.

This clone occurred once. The chain combines TRBV12-3 or TRBV12-4 with TRBJ1-2; D possibly corresponds to TRBD1 (5 bases). The V gene lost 5 bases and the J gene lost 13 bases, with 20 bases spanning the gap. CDR3 size: 13 residues. The CDR3 protein is CASSLWDGGAGTF. The CDR3 coding sequence is TGTGCCAGCAGTCTCTGGGACGGAGGGGCAGGCACCTTC.

The genes are TRBV15 and TRBJ2-7, with no clear D. The CDR3 runs 13 residues. Germline lookup yields CDR1 LNHNV and CDR2 YYDKDF (reference sequence). The germline V and J ends were trimmed by 0 bases and 4 bases, with 7 bases remaining between them. The CDR3 loop reads CATSRDRQYEQYF. The CDR3, as DNA: TGTGCCACCAGCAGAGACAGACAATACGAGCAGTACTTC.

The chain links TRBV5-4 to TRBJ2-2; TRBD2 aligns across 11 bases. The CDR3 totals 18 residues. J gave up 1 base and V 2 bases, and 7 bases lay outside the gene matches. Germline V lookup: CDR1 SGHNT, CDR2 YYREEE (reference sequence). The CDR3 reads CASSLQGLAAKNTGELFF. The CDR3 DNA reads TGTGCCAGCAGCTTACAGGGACTAGCGGCGAAGAACACCGGGGAGCTGTTTTTT.